One sample yielded the 19 T cell receptor beta chains listed below, sequenced in a study of blood T cell repertoires in COVID-19. Some clones are missing from TCRdb's copy, which holds only in-frame ones; the method was immunoSEQ multiplex PCR. The repertoire has 300,000 to 350,000 clones, around 85% of them found once; the top ten carry 2.2%. The sequencing sample was made of PBMCs or T cells enriched from blood (not recorded which). The receptors were sampled from a man in his thirties or forties who had recovered from COVID-19.

The genes are TRBV5-6 and TRBJ1-6; D gene unclear. The CDR3 runs 14 residues. Germline values: CDR1 SGHDT, CDR2 YYEEEE. Trimming removed 3 bases from V and 9 bases from J, with 13 bases in between. As DNA, the CDR3 is TGTGCCAGCAGCTCCGGGAGATCTTTTTCACCCCTCCACTTT. Protein sequence: CASSSGRSFSPLHF.

V is TRBV25-1 and J is TRBJ2-5, with a weak D call TRBD2 (6 bases). Germline V gives CDR1 MGHDK, CDR2 SYGVNS. The V and J ends lost 5 bases and 5 bases respectively, with 12 bases between them. The CDR3 covers 13 residues. CDR3: CASSWGVGETQYF. The CDR3 coding sequence is TGTGCCAGCAGTTGGGGGGTTGGCGAGACCCAGTACTTC.

The V call is TRBV19, the J call TRBJ2-3; TRBD2 matches at 10 bases. CDR3 length equals 17 residues. Germline CDR1 and CDR2: LNHDA and SQIVND (reference sequence). With 6 bases clipped from V and 4 bases from J, the junction kept 13 bases outside the gene matches. CDR3 coding DNA: TGTGCCAGTAGCCAAACTAGCGGGACCCTTCAGGCAGATACGCAGTATTTT. Translation: CASSQTSGTLQADTQYF.

Points on this clone: Additional DNA sequences in this sample encode the identical CDR3. The V call is TRBV5-1, the J call TRBJ2-2; 11 nucleotides line up with TRBD1. From germline, CDR1 is SGHRS and CDR2 YFSETQ. This CDR3 region has 14 residues. Trimming at V came to 3 bases and at J to 5 bases, leaving 0 bases not matched to a gene. The CDR3: CASSWDRGTGELFF. The CDR3 DNA reads as TGCGCCAGCAGCTGGGACAGGGGGACCGGGGAGCTGTTTTTT.

This chain connects TRBV5-1 to TRBJ1-1; the match to TRBD1 covers 7 bases. The CDR3 totals 15 residues. Germline CDR1 reads SGHRS; CDR2 reads YFSETQ. V was pared by 4 bases and J by 0 bases, with 6 bases of the junction left unmatched. This chain's CDR3 is CASSTGTEMNTEAFF. The CDR3 region has the DNA TGCGCCAGCAGCACAGGGACAGAAATGAACACTGAAGCTTTCTTT. Full variable domain (missing parts from reference TRBV5-1 and TRBJ1-1): KAGVTQTPRYLIKTRGQQVTLSCSPISGHRSVSWYQQTPGQGLQFLFEYFSETQRNKGNFPGRFSGRQFSNSRSEMNVSTLELGDSALYLCASSTGTEMNTEAFFGQGTRLTVV.

The chain links TRBV29-1 to TRBJ1-2; D is possibly TRBD1 (5 bases). Per germline, CDR1 SQVTM and CDR2 ANQGSEA. Trimming stripped 3 bases from V and 3 bases from J, with 23 bases between. The length of the CDR3 is 17 residues. The CDR3 DNA follows: TGCAGCGTTGATTTGGAGGGGACCATACGCCCCCACTATGGCTACACCTTC. This encodes CSVDLEGTIRPHYGYTF.

This chain's CDR3 is CASSPTGTGVEKLFF. CDR3 sequence (DNA): TGTGCCAGCTCACCTACCGGGACAGGAGTTGAAAAACTGTTTTTT. The chain carries TRBV18 and TRBJ1-4; TRBD1 matches 8 bases. Trimming at V came to 3 bases and at J to 7 bases, leaving 7 bases not matched to a gene. The CDR3 spans 15 residues. The germline V gene has CDR1 KGHSH and CDR2 LQKENI.

The chain has TRBV6-5 and TRBJ1-1; D is possibly TRBD1 (6 bases). This CDR3 contains 15 residues. V lost 6 bases to trimming and J lost 1 base, with 15 bases between them. Germline lookup yields CDR1 MNHEY and CDR2 SVGAGI. The CDR3 nucleotides are TGTGCCAGCAGGCCTGGACAGTCCCGGAACACTGAAGCTTTCTTT. The encoded protein is CASRPGQSRNTEAFF.

V usage is TRBV6-5 and J usage is TRBJ1-6, with D maybe TRBD1 (5 bases). Germline loops: CDR1 MNHEY, CDR2 SVGAGI. The length of the CDR3 is 15 residues. The germline V and J ends were trimmed by 4 bases and 6 bases, with 13 bases remaining between them. The CDR3 sequence: CASSLARGRNSPLHF. CDR3 bases: TGTGCCAGCAGTTTGGCTAGGGGCCGTAATTCACCCCTCCACTTT.

This chain uses TRBV10-3 with TRBJ2-2, with 8 bases fitting TRBD2. Germline V gives CDR1 ENHRY, CDR2 SYGVKD. This CDR3 has 14 amino acids. With 10 bases clipped from V and 1 base from J, the junction kept 5 bases outside the gene matches. In nucleotides, the CDR3 is TGTGCCACCCCAGCGGGGGAGAACACCGGGGAGCTGTTTTTT. Amino acid sequence: CATPAGENTGELFF.

This clone was counted ten times or more. The chain is built from TRBV3-1 (or the pseudogene TRBV3-2) and TRBJ2-7; TRBD1 aligns across 8 bases. CDR1 is LGHDT and CDR2 is YNNKEL in the germline V gene (reference sequence). CDR3 length equals 15 residues. V was clipped by 4 bases and J by 7 bases; unmatched bases: 12. The DNA for the CDR3 is TGTGCCAGCAGCCCTGAGTTTGGACAGGGAGGAGAGCAGTACTTC. Protein sequence: CASSPEFGQGGEQYF.

This chain uses TRBV7-2 with TRBJ2-4; D may be TRBD1 (6 bases). This CDR3 has 15 residues. Trimming shortened V by 5 bases and J by 0 bases, and 11 bases separated the two germline ends. Germline V gives CDR1 SGHTA, CDR2 FQGNSA. CDR3 residues: CASSSGQLAKNIQYF. Written as DNA, the CDR3 is TGTGCCAGCAGCAGCGGACAGCTAGCCAAAAACATTCAGTACTTC.

This clone was observed a handful of times. The chain uses TRBV9 and TRBJ2-1; 7 bases are shared with TRBD1. The CDR3 is 15 residues long. The V and J ends lost 7 bases and 8 bases, in that order; junction bases with no gene match: 15. Germline V gene lookup returns CDR1 SGDLS and CDR2 YYNGEE. The DNA for the CDR3 is TGTGCCAGCGCCCCGGGACAGTTCGTTACCGATGAGCAGTTCTTC. The encoded protein is CASAPGQFVTDEQFF. The full variable domain, in which reference TRBV9 and TRBJ2-1 provide the parts outside the CDR3, is DSGVTQTPKHLITATGQRVTLRCSPRSGDLSVYWYQQSLDQGLQFLIQYYNGEERAKGNILERFSAQQFPDLHSELNLSSLELGDSALYFCASAPGQFVTDEQFFGPGTRLTVL.

CDR3 region: CASSGGQATNEKLFF. CDR3 sequence (DNA): TGCGCCAGCAGCGGGGGACAGGCGACTAATGAAAAACTGTTTTTT. The gene calls are TRBV5-1 and TRBJ1-4; the match to TRBD1 covers 8 bases. Losses at the gene ends were 4 bases for V and 2 bases for J; bases not matched to a gene: 4. The CDR3 runs to 15 residues. The germline V gene has CDR1 SGHRS and CDR2 YFSETQ.

V gene TRBV30 combines with J gene TRBJ2-7; 9 nucleotides match TRBD1. Germline V gene sequence: CDR1 GTSNPN, CDR2 SVGIG (reference sequence). After removal of 6 bases from V and 1 base from J, the junction contained 1 base not matched to a gene. This CDR3 spans 12 amino acids. The CDR3 protein is CACGQGSYEQYF. The CDR3 nucleotides are TGTGCCTGTGGACAGGGGTCCTACGAGCAGTACTTC.

The genes are TRBV2 and TRBJ1-2; maybe TRBD1 (5 bases). The germline V and J ends were trimmed by 0 bases and 4 bases, with 9 bases remaining between them. Germline CDR1 and CDR2: SNHLY and FYNNEI. CDR3 length equals 14 residues. DNA of the CDR3: TGTGCCAGCAGTGAAGCTGGGGCAGCCTATGGCTACACCTTC. Protein sequence: CASSEAGAAYGYTF.

This clone was recorded only once. This sequence joins TRBV9 and TRBJ1-3, with TRBD1 as a possible D gene (6 bases). From germline, CDR1 is SGDLS and CDR2 YYNGEE. V lost 3 bases and J 0 bases, leaving 13 bases between the germline ends. The CDR3 sequence is 16 residues long. Here the CDR3 DNA reads TGTGCCAGCAGCGCAGTCCCGACAGGCTCTGGAAACACCATATATTTT. Protein sequence: CASSAVPTGSGNTIYF.

This sequence joins TRBV30 and TRBJ2-2, with a possible D match to TRBD1 (5 bases). The CDR3 is 14 amino acids. V was pared by 7 bases and J by 4 bases, with 16 bases between. Germline CDR1 is GTSNPN and CDR2 is SVGIG (reference sequence). The CDR3 is CAYRQGISTGELFF. CDR3 in DNA: TGTGCCTACCGGCAGGGTATAAGCACCGGGGAGCTGTTTTTT.

V and J are TRBV2 and TRBJ2-7; D is unclear. V shed 4 bases and J shed 0 bases, with 10 bases lying between them. CDR3 size: 14 residues. CDR1 is SNHLY and CDR2 is FYNNEI in the germline V gene. CDR3 DNA sequence: TGTGCCAGCAGTGTAATGGGCAGCTCCTACGAGCAGTACTTC. This encodes CASSVMGSSYEQYF.